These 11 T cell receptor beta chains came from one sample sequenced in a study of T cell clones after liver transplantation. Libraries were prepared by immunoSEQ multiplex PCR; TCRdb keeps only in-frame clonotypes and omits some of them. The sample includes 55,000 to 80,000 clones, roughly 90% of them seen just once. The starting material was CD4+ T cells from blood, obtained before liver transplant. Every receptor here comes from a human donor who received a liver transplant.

The CDR3 sequence is CASSFSSANEQFF. Written as DNA, the CDR3 is TGTGCCAGCAGCTTTTCCAGTGCAAATGAGCAGTTCTTC. The J gene is TRBJ2-1, the V gene TRBV11-3; D ambiguous. Germline lookup yields CDR1 SGHNT and CDR2 YENEEA. The CDR3 spans 13 residues. With 3 bases removed from V and 7 bases from J, the gap between germline ends came to 10 bases. The variable domain in full, completed from reference TRBV11-3 and TRBJ2-1, reads EAGVVQSPRYKIIEKKQPVAFWCNPISGHNTLYWYLQNLGQGPELLIRYENEEAVDDSQLPKDRFSAERLKGVDSTLKIQPAELGDSAVYLCASSFSSANEQFFGPGTRLTVL.

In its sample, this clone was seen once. The CDR3 DNA sequence: TGCGCCAGCAGCTTGGGGCGGACTAATGAAAAACTGTTTTTT. Its translation: CASSLGRTNEKLFF. The V gene is TRBV5-1, the J gene TRBJ1-4, with no clear D. This CDR3 contains 14 residues. The germline V gene encodes CDR1 SGHRS and CDR2 YFSETQ. V dropped 0 bases and J dropped 2 bases, with 5 bases sitting between them.

The CDR3 DNA reads as TGTGCCAGCAGCGTAATTGAGGGAGTCCGCGGAGATACGCAGTATTTT. Amino acid sequence: CASSVIEGVRGDTQYF. The rearrangement joins TRBV9 to TRBJ2-3, with D possibly matching TRBD2 (5 bases). V dropped 1 base and J dropped 5 bases, with 17 bases sitting between them. The CDR3 is 16 amino acids. Germline V gene data show CDR1 as SGDLS and CDR2 as YYNGEE.

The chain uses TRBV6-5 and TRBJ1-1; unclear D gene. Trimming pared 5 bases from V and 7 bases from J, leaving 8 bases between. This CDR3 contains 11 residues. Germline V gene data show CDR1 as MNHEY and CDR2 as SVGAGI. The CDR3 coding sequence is TGTGCCAGCAGTCGACGAGGTGAAGCTTTCTTT. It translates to CASSRRGEAFF.

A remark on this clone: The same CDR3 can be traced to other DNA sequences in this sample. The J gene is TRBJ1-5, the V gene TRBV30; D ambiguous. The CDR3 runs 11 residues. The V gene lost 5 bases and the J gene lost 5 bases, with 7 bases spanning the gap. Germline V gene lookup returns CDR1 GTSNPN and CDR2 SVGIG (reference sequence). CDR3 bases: TGTGCCTGGGGAAGGGATCAGCCCCAGCATTTT. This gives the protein CAWGRDQPQHF.

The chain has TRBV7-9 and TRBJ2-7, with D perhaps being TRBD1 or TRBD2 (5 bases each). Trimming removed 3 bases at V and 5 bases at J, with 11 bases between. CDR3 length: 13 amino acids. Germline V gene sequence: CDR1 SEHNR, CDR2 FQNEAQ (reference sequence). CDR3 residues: CASSFPRGDEQYF. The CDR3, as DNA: TGTGCCAGCAGCTTCCCCCGAGGGGACGAGCAGTACTTC.

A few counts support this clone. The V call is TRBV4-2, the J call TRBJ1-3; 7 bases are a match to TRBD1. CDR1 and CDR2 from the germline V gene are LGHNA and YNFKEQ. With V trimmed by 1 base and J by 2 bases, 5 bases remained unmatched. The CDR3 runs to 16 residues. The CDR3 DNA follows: TGTGCCAGCAGCCAAGGGCCGACAGGGACTGGAAACACCATATATTTT. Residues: CASSQGPTGTGNTIYF.

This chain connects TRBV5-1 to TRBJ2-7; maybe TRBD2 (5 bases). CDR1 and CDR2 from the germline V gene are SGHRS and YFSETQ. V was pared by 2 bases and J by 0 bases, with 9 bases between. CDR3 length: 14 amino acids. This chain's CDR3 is CASSFSGNSYEQYF. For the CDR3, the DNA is TGCGCCAGCAGCTTCTCGGGGAACTCCTACGAGCAGTACTTC.

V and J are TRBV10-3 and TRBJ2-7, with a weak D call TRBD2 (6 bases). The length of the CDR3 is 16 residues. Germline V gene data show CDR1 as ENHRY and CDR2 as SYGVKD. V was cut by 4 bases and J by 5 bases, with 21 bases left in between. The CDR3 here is CAISGTSLAGSHEQYF. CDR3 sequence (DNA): TGTGCCATCAGTGGGACTTCTCTGGCGGGGTCGCACGAGCAGTACTTC.

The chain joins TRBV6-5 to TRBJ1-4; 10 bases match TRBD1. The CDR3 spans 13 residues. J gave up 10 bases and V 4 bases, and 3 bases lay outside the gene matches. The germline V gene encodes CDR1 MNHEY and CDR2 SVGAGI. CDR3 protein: CASSSDRGGKLFF. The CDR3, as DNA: TGTGCCAGCAGTTCGGACAGGGGGGGAAAACTGTTTTTT.

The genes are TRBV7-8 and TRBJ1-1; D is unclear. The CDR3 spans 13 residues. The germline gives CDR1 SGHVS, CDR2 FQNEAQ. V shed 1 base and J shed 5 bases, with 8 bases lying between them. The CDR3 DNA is TGTGCCAGCAGCTTAGTGGCACAAACTGAAGCTTTCTTT. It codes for CASSLVAQTEAFF.